This T cell receptor (beta chain) was obtained from a study of blood T cell repertoires in COVID-19. About the study: Spain, Italy and the United States supplied samples that represented acute and convalescent COVID-19. T cells, B-cell-depleted T cells, or PBMCs supplied cDNA or gDNA.

Germline CDR1 LNHDA, CDR2 SQIVND (reference sequence). The CDR3 is 14 residues long. Germline trimming cut 3 bases from V and 6 bases from J; bases unmatched to any gene: 1. Per the authors' pipeline: Nucleated cell counts were estimated from reference gene primer amplification. Libraries were prepared by immunoSEQ multiplex PCR; TCRdb keeps only in-frame clonotypes and omits some of them. V, J and clone size are taken as reported in that table, and D and trimming were inferred from the DNA itself. Found here are about 64,000 clones, 85% to 90% of them singletons; the top ten hold approximately 3%. The receptor was isolated from a man aged 50-59 years with active COVID-19. The V and J genes are TRBV19 and TRBJ2-3, with 12 bases that match TRBD2. The sequencing sample was made of peripheral blood. The CDR3 reads CASSIGTSGDTQYF. For the CDR3, the DNA is TGTGCCAGTAGTATCGGGACTAGCGGGGATACGCAGTATTTT.